Below, 17 T cell receptor beta chains from the same sample are listed, as sequenced in a study of T cell responses to AZD1222 COVID-19 vaccine. Some clones are missing from TCRdb's copy, which holds only in-frame ones; the method was immunoSEQ multiplex PCR. This table holds approximately 300,000 clones, almost 95% found once. Here the sequenced sample was peripheral blood, taken 28 days after the second AZD1222 dose. The receptors stem from an adult who received the AZD1222 COVID-19 vaccine.

The J gene is TRBJ1-1, the V gene TRBV27; possible D gene TRBD1, 5 bases. The CDR3 consists of 16 residues. Germline V CDR1 and CDR2: MNHEY, SMNVEV (reference sequence). V was pared by 3 bases and J by 4 bases, with 18 bases between. The CDR3 DNA reads TGTGCCAGCAGTTTCAGTAAAGGGGCCCGGGGCACTGAAGCTTTCTTT. Protein: CASSFSKGARGTEAFF.

This rearrangement joins TRBV7-8 to TRBJ1-2; TRBD1 matches at 7 bases. Germline V CDR1 and CDR2: SGHVS, FQNEAQ. This CDR3 comprises 13 residues. Trimming at V came to 5 bases and at J to 12 bases, leaving 12 bases not matched to a gene. CDR3 bases: TGTGCCAGCAGCCCGCGGACAGGTGGAGCGCACACCTTC. Translation: CASSPRTGGAHTF.

The V gene is TRBV6-5, the J gene TRBJ2-7; D gene unclear. V dropped 2 bases and J dropped 5 bases, with 13 bases sitting between them. The length of the CDR3 is 14 residues. The germline V gene encodes CDR1 MNHEY and CDR2 SVGAGI. Here the CDR3 DNA reads TGTGCCAGCAGTTACGCTCGAGGTACCCACGAGCAGTACTTC. It is translated as CASSYARGTHEQYF.

This chain joins TRBV27 and TRBJ2-6; D unclear. This CDR3 contains 15 residues. Per the germline V gene, CDR1 is MNHEY and CDR2 is SMNVEV (reference sequence). V dropped 6 bases and J dropped 1 base, with 10 bases sitting between them. For the CDR3, the DNA is TGTGCCAGCAGCCCCCTGGGGTCTGGGGCCAACGTCCTGACTTTC. Amino acid sequence: CASSPLGSGANVLTF. Based on the CDR3 plus reference TRBV27 and TRBJ2-6, the full variable domain is EAQVTQNPRYLITVTGKKLTVTCSQNMNHEYMSWYRQDPGLGLRQIYYSMNVEVTDKGDVPEGYKVSRKEKRNFPLILESPSPNQTSLYFCASSPLGSGANVLTFGAGSRLTVL.

V is TRBV3-1 (or the pseudogene TRBV3-2) and J is TRBJ1-3; no definite D call. CDR3 size: 14 residues. The germline V gene has CDR1 LGHDT and CDR2 YNNKEL (reference sequence). V was shortened by 0 bases and J by 0 bases, with 3 bases between the two germline ends. CDR3 bases: TGTGCCAGCAGCCAAGATAGCTCTGGAAACACCATATATTTT. This codes for CASSQDSSGNTIYF.

The chain uses TRBV2 and TRBJ2-5; 9 bases match TRBD2. Germline V gives CDR1 SNHLY, CDR2 FYNNEI. The CDR3 runs to 15 residues. Trimming took 6 bases from V and 3 from J; bases not matched to a gene: 8. The CDR3 reads CASSDSGGGKETQYF. CDR3 bases: TGTGCCAGCAGCGATAGCGGGGGAGGTAAAGAGACCCAGTACTTC.

This chain joins TRBV24-1 and TRBJ2-5; D perhaps matches TRBD1 (5 bases). Deletions cut 3 bases from V and 1 base from J, with 11 bases between. The length of the CDR3 is 15 residues. Germline lookup yields CDR1 KGHDR and CDR2 SFDVKD. CDR3 nucleotide sequence: TGTGCCACCAGTGATACCGGCCAGGGCCAAGAGACCCAGTACTTC. This translates into CATSDTGQGQETQYF.

The chain joins TRBV4-1 to TRBJ1-6; 7 bases align to TRBD1. The CDR3 is made up of 14 amino acids. V was clipped by 3 bases and J by 10 bases; unmatched bases: 6. Germline V gene sequence: CDR1 MGHRA, CDR2 YSYEKL. The CDR3: CASSQGRGPSPLHF. The CDR3 region has the DNA TGCGCCAGCAGCCAGGGGAGGGGGCCATCACCCCTCCACTTT.

The genes are TRBV2 and TRBJ1-2; tentatively, D is TRBD1 (6 bases). V lost 6 bases to trimming and J lost 4 bases, with 21 bases between them. CDR1 and CDR2 (germline): SNHLY, FYNNEI. The length of the CDR3 is 16 residues. The CDR3 reads CASSPKETGPFYGYTF. The CDR3 nucleotides are TGTGCCAGCAGCCCCAAGGAGACAGGCCCCTTCTATGGCTACACCTTC.

In this sample, this clone turned up a few times. The V and J genes are TRBV29-1 and TRBJ1-2; D is possibly TRBD1 (5 bases). The CDR3 has 10 amino acids. Trimming shortened V by 4 bases and J by 8 bases, and 8 bases separated the two germline ends. Germline V gene data show CDR1 as SQVTM and CDR2 as ANQGSEA. CDR3 nucleotides: TGCAGCGTTGTGGGGGAGGGCTACACCTTC. Its translation is CSVVGEGYTF. The entire variable domain, with the rest obtained from reference TRBV29-1 and TRBJ1-2, is as follows: SAVISQKPSRDICQRGTSLTIQCQVDSQVTMMFWYRQQPGQSLTLIATANQGSEATYESGFVIDKFPISRPNLTFSTLTVSNMSPEDSSIYLCSVVGEGYTFGSGTRLTVV.

V is TRBV11-2 and J is TRBJ1-6; 7 nucleotides agree with TRBD1. Trimming cost V 4 bases and J 5 bases; bases outside gene matches: 5. The germline V gene has CDR1 SGHAT and CDR2 FQNNGV. The CDR3 has 15 residues. CDR3 sequence: CASSSRTGNNSPLHF. The DNA for the CDR3 is TGTGCCAGCAGCTCCCGGACAGGAAATAATTCACCCCTCCACTTT.

V and J are TRBV9 and TRBJ2-3, with D maybe TRBD1 (6 bases). The germline V and J ends were trimmed by 0 bases and 3 bases, with 14 bases remaining between them. The CDR3 length is 16 residues. Looked up from germline, CDR1 is SGDLS and CDR2 is YYNGEE. The CDR3, as DNA: TGTGCCAGCAGCGTAGACCGTGCAGGGGTTACAGATACGCAGTATTTT. Its protein is CASSVDRAGVTDTQYF.

On this clone: The junction differs from germline at one of its ends, possibly a read error. J is TRBJ1-1 and V is TRBV5-1; 7 bases are a match to TRBD1. Germline assignment: CDR1 SGHRS and CDR2 YFSETQ. CDR3 length equals 14 residues. The CDR3 region is CASTLTGMNTEAFF. The CDR3 DNA reads TGCGCCAGCACCTTGACAGGGATGAACACTGAAGCTTTCTTT.

This chain links TRBV3-1 (or the pseudogene TRBV3-2) with TRBJ2-2; no firm D call. Trimming pared 3 bases from V and 5 bases from J, leaving 7 bases between. Germline loops: CDR1 LGHDT, CDR2 YNNKEL (reference sequence). This CDR3 has 13 amino acids. This chain's CDR3 is CASSHAWTGELFF. The CDR3 nucleotides are TGTGCCAGCAGCCACGCATGGACCGGGGAGCTGTTTTTT.

CDR3 sequence reads: CASSTRGSGELFF. The CDR3 DNA reads TGTGCCAGCAGCACCAGAGGGTCCGGGGAGCTGTTTTTT. The genes are TRBV9 and TRBJ2-2, with D possibly being TRBD2 (5 bases). Germline V gene sequence: CDR1 SGDLS, CDR2 YYNGEE. Trimming stripped 4 bases from V and 6 bases from J, with 10 bases between. The CDR3 extends over 13 amino acids. Complete variable domain (other parts from reference TRBV9 and TRBJ2-2): DSGVTQTPKHLITATGQRVTLRCSPRSGDLSVYWYQQSLDQGLQFLIQYYNGEERAKGNILERFSAQQFPDLHSELNLSSLELGDSALYFCASSTRGSGELFFGEGSRLTVL.

The rearrangement links TRBV15 to TRBJ2-7, with no clear D. The CDR3 runs 13 residues. CDR1 is LNHNV and CDR2 is YYDKDF in the germline V gene (reference sequence). Trimming removed 5 bases at V and 3 bases at J, with 11 bases between. This chain's CDR3 is CATSLSTGYEQYF. The CDR3 nucleotides read TGTGCCACCAGCCTATCGACTGGCTACGAGCAGTACTTC.

A word on this clone: The same CDR3 arises from other DNA sequences in this sample as well. The gene calls are TRBV3-1 (or the pseudogene TRBV3-2) and TRBJ2-5; D gene uncertain. This CDR3 is built from 12 residues. Germline values: CDR1 LGHDT, CDR2 YNNKEL (reference sequence). Trimming left V 1 base short and J 8 bases short, with 8 bases between. CDR3 in DNA: TGTGCCAGCAGCCAAGTTAGGGAAACCCAGTACTTC. This sequence encodes CASSQVRETQYF.